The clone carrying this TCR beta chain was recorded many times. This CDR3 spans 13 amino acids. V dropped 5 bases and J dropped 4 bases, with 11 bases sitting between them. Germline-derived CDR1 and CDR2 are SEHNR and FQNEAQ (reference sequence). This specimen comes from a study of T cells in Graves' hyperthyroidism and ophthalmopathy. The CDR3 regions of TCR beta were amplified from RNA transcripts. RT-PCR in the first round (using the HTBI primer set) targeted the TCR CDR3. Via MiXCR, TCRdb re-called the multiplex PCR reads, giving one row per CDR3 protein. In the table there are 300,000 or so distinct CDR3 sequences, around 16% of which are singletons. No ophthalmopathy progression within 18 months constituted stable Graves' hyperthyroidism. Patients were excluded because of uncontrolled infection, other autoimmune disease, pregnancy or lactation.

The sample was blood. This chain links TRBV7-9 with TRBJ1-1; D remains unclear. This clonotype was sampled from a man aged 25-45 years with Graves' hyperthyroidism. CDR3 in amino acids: CASSRDWATEAFF. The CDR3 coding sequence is TGTGCCAGCAGCCGCGACTGGGCCACTGAAGCTTTCTTT. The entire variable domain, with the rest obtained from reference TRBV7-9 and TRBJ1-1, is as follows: DTGVSQNPRHKITKRGQNVTFRCDPISEHNRLYWYRQTLGQGPEFLTYFQNEAQLEKSRLLSDRFSAERPKGSFSTLEIQRTEQGDSAMYLCASSRDWATEAFFGQGTRLTVV.